This T cell receptor beta chain is drawn from a study of cytomegalovirus exposure and HLA in healthy donors. The PCR was carried out with 60 Vbeta primers and 13 Jbeta primers. Clones were read by immunoSEQ multiplex PCR, and TCRdb kept only the in-frame ones, dropping some. The table has under 200,000 clones, 82% seen once; the top ten hold about 0.84%. Notes on this clone: Its antigen is currently unknown.

The V end was cut by 1 base, the J end by 3 bases, with 13 bases between. The CDR3 runs to 16 residues. The V gene's germline CDR1 is MGHRA and CDR2 YSYEKL. Overall study findings and caveats: Clonal expansion was found to be greater in HLA-associated TCR beta chains than in equally common others in a later analysis.

The TCR comes from a young woman in good health and CMV-seronegative. The sample taken for sequencing was PBMCs. This chain joins TRBV4-1 and TRBJ1-5; a possible D gene is TRBD1 (5 bases). The CDR3 DNA is TGCGCCAGCAGCCAAGGTGGGGCTGAGATCAATCAGCCCCAGCATTTT. As protein: CASSQGGAEINQPQHF.